The rows below give T cell receptor beta chains drawn from one sample of a study of technical replicates of blood from several donors. Clones were sequenced by immunoSEQ multiplex PCR, and TCRdb holds only the in-frame ones, with some missing. The table records about 88,000 clones, over 90% of them present only once. Specimen: T cells isolated from PBMCs. The receptors here all came from a human donor in good health. CDR3s include the opening cysteine and the closing phenylalanine or tryptophan. D genes are given only for firm matches. Where a row states a size, it is once, few, many or the class of an expanded clone; other rows omit it.

size,V,D,J,DNA,CDR3
.,TRBV27,TRBD1,TRBJ2-2,TGTGCCAGTCGACAGGGTAACACCGGGGAGCTGTTTTTT,CASRQGNTGELFF
.,TRBV9,.,TRBJ1-4,TGTGCCAGCAGCGTGGGGGGAAACGGAGAAAAACTGTTTTTT,CASSVGGNGEKLFF
.,TRBV6-1,TRBD1,TRBJ2-7,TGTGCCAGCAGGACAGGGGCGCCCTCCTACGAGCAGTACTTC,CASRTGAPSYEQYF
.,TRBV9,.,TRBJ1-3,TGTGCCAGCAGCTCCCGGAGGAGCTCTGGAAACACCATATATTTT,CASSSRRSSGNTIYF
.,TRBV6-6,TRBD2,TRBJ2-7,TGTGCCAGCAACCTTCGCGGGAGGGCAAGTGAAGAGCAGTACTTC,CASNLRGRASEEQYF
.,TRBV6-6,TRBD1,TRBJ1-5,TGTGCCAGCAATTGGGGACAGGGCATTCAGCCCCAGCATTTT,CASNWGQGIQPQHF
.,TRBV6-1,.,TRBJ2-7,TGTGCCAGCAGTGAGCTGGGGGCGATCCACGAGCAGTACTTC,CASSELGAIHEQYF
.,TRBV6-5,.,TRBJ1-2,TGTGCCACCGGAGCTTCATCCAGCTATGGCTACACCTTC,CATGASSSYGYTF
once,TRBV9,.,TRBJ2-7,TGTGCCAGCAGCCTTCTGGGGGACACCTACGAGCAGTACTTC,CASSLLGDTYEQYF
.,TRBV5-8,TRBD1,TRBJ1-5,TGTGCCAGCATTATGACAGGGTCGGGCAATCAGCCCCAGCATTTT,CASIMTGSGNQPQHF
.,TRBV9,.,TRBJ2-2,TGTGCCAGCAGCGTAGGAGGGAAACACACCGGGGAGCTGTTTTTT,CASSVGGKHTGELFF
.,TRBV29-1,TRBD1,TRBJ1-1,TGCAGCGTAGGGACAGGGAACACTGAAGCTTTCTTT,CSVGTGNTEAFF
.,TRBV27,TRBD2,TRBJ2-1,TGTGCCAGCAGTTCCAGTACTAGCGGGATAAACAATGAGCAGTTCTTC,CASSSSTSGINNEQFF
.,TRBV29-1,.,TRBJ2-3,TGCAGCGTCGGATATGGGAGGGGGTCAGATACGCAGTATTTT,CSVGYGRGSDTQYF
.,TRBV21-1,.,TRBJ1-3,TGTGCCAGCACTAGAGGCAGGGGGCTCGGAAACACCATATATTTT,CASTRGRGLGNTIYF
.,TRBV27,.,TRBJ2-7,TGTGCCAGCAGTTTATCCGAGGGTTACGAGCAGTACTTC,CASSLSEGYEQYF
.,TRBV19,.,TRBJ2-1,TGTGCCAGTAGCCTACTACCTCAGAGCTCCTACAATGAGCAGTTCTTC,CASSLLPQSSYNEQFF
once,TRBV6-5,TRBD2,TRBJ2-1,TGTGCCAGCAGTTTTATATTAGCGGGAGGGAAGAATGAGCAGTTCTTC,CASSFILAGGKNEQFF
.,TRBV25-1,.,TRBJ2-3,TGTGCCAGCAGTGAATATCCGCTAGCCAGCGCAGATACGCAGTATTTT,CASSEYPLASADTQYF
.,TRBV10-2,.,TRBJ1-2,TGCGCCAGCAGGGACAGCATCTATGGCTACACCTTC,CASRDSIYGYTF
.,TRBV5-1,.,TRBJ1-1,TGCGCCAGCAGCTTGGGCGGCCATGACACTGAAGCTTTCTTT,CASSLGGHDTEAFF
.,TRBV9,.,TRBJ1-1,TGTGCCAGCAGCCCGAGGCACACTATGAACACTGAAGCTTTCTTT,CASSPRHTMNTEAFF
.,TRBV6-1,TRBD1,TRBJ1-2,TGTGCCAGCACCCCTTGGAGCGGACAGGGACGGGGCTACACCTTC,CASTPWSGQGRGYTF
.,TRBV11-3,.,TRBJ2-5,TGTGCCAGCAGCTTAACTCATGCAGAGACCCAGTACTTC,CASSLTHAETQYF
once,TRBV15,.,TRBJ2-7,TGTGCCACCAGCGACGGGAGCTACGAGCAGTACTTC,CATSDGSYEQYF
.,TRBV9,TRBD2,TRBJ2-7,TGTGCCAGCAGCATACGAGGTGTTAGCGGGATCTACGAGCAGTACTTC,CASSIRGVSGIYEQYF
.,TRBV27,TRBD1,TRBJ1-5,TGTGCCAGCAGCCTCCTTAGGTCGACAGGGACCAATCCCCAGCATTTT,CASSLLRSTGTNPQHF
.,TRBV6-5,TRBD2,TRBJ2-7,TGTGCCAGCAGTAAGAGCGGGAGTTCCTACGAGCAGTACTTC,CASSKSGSSYEQYF
.,TRBV29-1,.,TRBJ1-2,TGCAGCGTTGATAAGGACAAGGACTATGGCTACACCTTC,CSVDKDKDYGYTF
.,TRBV19,.,TRBJ2-7,TGTGCCAGCAAAGGGGGGGGCGGGAGCATATTAGACGAGCAGTACTTC,CASKGGGGSILDEQYF
.,TRBV4-3,TRBD2,TRBJ2-1,TGCGCCAGCAGCCAAGCGGGAGGGCCTTACAATGAGCAGTTCTTC,CASSQAGGPYNEQFF
.,TRBV5-4,.,TRBJ2-1,TGTGCCAGCAGCTGGGGAATTTCCGGGACACGCTACAATGAGCAGTTCTTC,CASSWGISGTRYNEQFF
.,TRBV7-7,.,TRBJ2-7,TGTGCTAGCAGCCCCTCTCCGTCCGGAGAGGGGGCCTACGAGCAGTACTTC,CASSPSPSGEGAYEQYF
.,TRBV28,.,TRBJ2-7,TGTGCCAGCCAGTTCCTGGGCCAGGGGTCCTACGAGCAGTACTTC,CASQFLGQGSYEQYF
.,TRBV12-5,TRBD2,TRBJ2-1,TGTGCTAGTGGTTTTAGCGGGAGTAGGGTCGACTCCTACAATGAGCAGTTCTTC,CASGFSGSRVDSYNEQFF
once,TRBV7-2,TRBD1,TRBJ2-3,TGTGCCAGCAGCTTGGACAGGGGGGTTTGGGATACGCAGTATTTT,CASSLDRGVWDTQYF
.,TRBV30,TRBD1,TRBJ1-5,TGTGCCTGGAGTGTATCGACAGGGGAACAGCCCCAGCATTTT,CAWSVSTGEQPQHF
.,TRBV6-1,TRBD2,TRBJ2-1,TGTGCCAGCTGGAGGGTAGCGGGAGGGCCGGGTGAGCAGTTCTTC,CASWRVAGGPGEQFF
few,TRBV14,TRBD1,TRBJ1-2,TGTGCCAGCAGCCAAGATTGGGGACAGGGATATGGCTACACCTTC,CASSQDWGQGYGYTF
.,TRBV29-1,TRBD1,TRBJ1-1,TGCAGCGCTATGGAGGGGGCGCAGGCCACTGAAGCTTTCTTT,CSAMEGAQATEAFF
.,TRBV7-9,.,TRBJ2-1,TGTGCCAGCAGCTTGAACAGACCCTACAATGAGCAGTTCTTC,CASSLNRPYNEQFF
.,TRBV19,.,TRBJ1-2,TGTGCCAGTAGTATTGGGAGGGATGGCTACACCTTC,CASSIGRDGYTF
.,TRBV4-2,.,TRBJ2-7,TGTGCCAGCAGCCAAGAGAGGCTAGAAGTCTACGAGCAGTACTTC,CASSQERLEVYEQYF
.,TRBV30,TRBD2,TRBJ2-1,TGTGCCTGGAGTGGATACAATTGGACTAGCGGGGGACCCCCTTTGGGTGAGCAGTTCTTC,CAWSGYNWTSGGPPLGEQFF
.,TRBV5-4,.,TRBJ2-4,TGTGCCAGCAGCGAAGGACTCCTCGGCAAAAACATTCAGTACTTC,CASSEGLLGKNIQYF
.,TRBV27,.,TRBJ1-5,TGTGCCAGCAGTCCCGCGGACACTACCTTCTCCCAGCATTTT,CASSPADTTFSQHF
once,TRBV7-9,TRBD1,TRBJ2-2,TGTGCCAGCAGCTCAGGGACAGGCACCGGGGAGCTGTTTTTT,CASSSGTGTGELFF
.,TRBV6-6,TRBD2,TRBJ2-3,TGTGCCAGCAGTCGGGAGGAATCTCCGCAGTATTTT,CASSREESPQYF